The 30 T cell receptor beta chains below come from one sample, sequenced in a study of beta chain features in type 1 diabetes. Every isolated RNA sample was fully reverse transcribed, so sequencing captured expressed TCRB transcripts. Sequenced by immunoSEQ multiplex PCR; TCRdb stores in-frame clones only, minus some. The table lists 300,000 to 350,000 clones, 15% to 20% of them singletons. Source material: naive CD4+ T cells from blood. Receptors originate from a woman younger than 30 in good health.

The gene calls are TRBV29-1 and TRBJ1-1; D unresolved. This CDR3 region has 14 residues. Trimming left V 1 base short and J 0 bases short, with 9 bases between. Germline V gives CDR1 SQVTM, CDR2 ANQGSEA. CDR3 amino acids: CSVEGRLMNTEAFF. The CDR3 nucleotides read TGCAGCGTTGAAGGCAGACTCATGAACACTGAAGCTTTCTTT.

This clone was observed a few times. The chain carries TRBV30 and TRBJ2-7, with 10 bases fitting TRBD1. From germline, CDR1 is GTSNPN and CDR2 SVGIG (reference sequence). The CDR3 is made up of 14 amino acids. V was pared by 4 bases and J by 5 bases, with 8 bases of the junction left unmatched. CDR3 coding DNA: TGTGCCTGGACACCGGGACAGGGGAGCGACGAGCAGTACTTC. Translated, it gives CAWTPGQGSDEQYF.

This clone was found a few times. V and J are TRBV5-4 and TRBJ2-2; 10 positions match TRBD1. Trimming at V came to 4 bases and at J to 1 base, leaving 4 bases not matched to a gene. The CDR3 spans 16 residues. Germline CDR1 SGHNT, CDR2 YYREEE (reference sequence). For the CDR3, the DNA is TGTGCCAGCAGCACGGGACAGGGGTTGAACACCGGGGAGCTGTTTTTT. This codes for CASSTGQGLNTGELFF.

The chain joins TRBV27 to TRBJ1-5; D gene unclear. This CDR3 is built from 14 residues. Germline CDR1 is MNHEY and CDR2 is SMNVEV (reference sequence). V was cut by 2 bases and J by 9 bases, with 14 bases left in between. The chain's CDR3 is CASSLEQQVGPQHF. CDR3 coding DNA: TGTGCCAGCAGTTTAGAACAGCAGGTTGGGCCCCAGCATTTT.

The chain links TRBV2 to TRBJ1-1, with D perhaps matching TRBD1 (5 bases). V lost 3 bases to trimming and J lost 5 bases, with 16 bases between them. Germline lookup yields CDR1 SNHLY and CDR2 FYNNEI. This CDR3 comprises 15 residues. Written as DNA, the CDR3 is TGTGCCAGCAGTGAGAACGGGGGGTCGGGGACTGAAGCTTTCTTT. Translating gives CASSENGGSGTEAFF.

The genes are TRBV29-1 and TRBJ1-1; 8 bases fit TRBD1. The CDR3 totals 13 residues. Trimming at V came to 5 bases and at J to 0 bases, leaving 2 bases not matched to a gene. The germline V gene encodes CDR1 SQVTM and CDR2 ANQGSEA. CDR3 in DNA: TGCAGCGTTCACAGGGGGTTGAACACTGAAGCTTTCTTT. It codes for CSVHRGLNTEAFF.

The DNA of the CDR3 is TGTGCCAGCAGCAAAGGCGGGAAGTTATGGGAGACCCAGTACTTC. Translated: CASSKGGKLWETQYF. V gene TRBV14 combines with J gene TRBJ2-5, with D maybe TRBD2 (6 bases). The CDR3 extends over 15 amino acids. V dropped 5 bases and J dropped 5 bases, with 18 bases sitting between them. The germline V gene encodes CDR1 SGHDN and CDR2 FVKESK.

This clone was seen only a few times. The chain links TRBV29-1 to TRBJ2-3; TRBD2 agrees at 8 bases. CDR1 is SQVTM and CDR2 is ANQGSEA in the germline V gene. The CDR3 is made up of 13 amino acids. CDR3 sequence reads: CTGGREDTDTQYF. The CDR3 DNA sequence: TGCACCGGCGGGCGGGAGGATACAGATACGCAGTATTTT.

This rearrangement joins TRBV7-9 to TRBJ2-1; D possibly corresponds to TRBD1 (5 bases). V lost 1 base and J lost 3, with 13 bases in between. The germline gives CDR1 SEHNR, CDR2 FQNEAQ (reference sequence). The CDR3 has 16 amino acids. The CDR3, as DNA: TGTGCCAGCAGCTTAGGTACAGGTTCCCTCTACAATGAGCAGTTCTTC. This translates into CASSLGTGSLYNEQFF.

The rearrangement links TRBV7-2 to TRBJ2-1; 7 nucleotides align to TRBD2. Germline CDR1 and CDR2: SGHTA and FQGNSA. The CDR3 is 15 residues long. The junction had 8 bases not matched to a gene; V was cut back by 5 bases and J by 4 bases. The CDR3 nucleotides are TGTGCCAGCAGCGGCACCGGGACTATATACAATGAGCAGTTCTTC. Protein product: CASSGTGTIYNEQFF.

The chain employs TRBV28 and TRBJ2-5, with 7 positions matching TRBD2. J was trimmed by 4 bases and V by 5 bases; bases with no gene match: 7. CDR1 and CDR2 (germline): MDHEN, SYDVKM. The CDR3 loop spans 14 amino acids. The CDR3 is CASSVRDYRETQYF. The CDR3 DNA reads TGTGCCAGCAGTGTCCGGGACTATAGAGAGACCCAGTACTTC.

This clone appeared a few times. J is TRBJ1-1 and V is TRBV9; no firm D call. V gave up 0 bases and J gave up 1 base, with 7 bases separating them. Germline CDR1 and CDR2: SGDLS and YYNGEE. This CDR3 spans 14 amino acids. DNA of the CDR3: TGTGCCAGCAGCGTAGATGAGGGGAACACTGAAGCTTTCTTT. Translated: CASSVDEGNTEAFF.

The CDR3 sequence: CASSPQLAGDRPEQFF. Here the CDR3 DNA reads TGTGCCAGCAGCCCTCAACTAGCGGGAGACCGACCGGAGCAGTTCTTC. The V and J genes are TRBV7-9 and TRBJ2-1, with 11 bases identical to TRBD2. V lost 5 bases and J lost 10; bases outside the gene matches: 13. The CDR3 loop spans 16 amino acids. Germline V gives CDR1 SEHNR, CDR2 FQNEAQ (reference sequence).

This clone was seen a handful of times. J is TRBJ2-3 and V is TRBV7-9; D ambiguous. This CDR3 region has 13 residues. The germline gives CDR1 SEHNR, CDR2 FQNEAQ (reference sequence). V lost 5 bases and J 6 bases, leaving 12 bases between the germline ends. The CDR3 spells CASSPNLGDTQYF. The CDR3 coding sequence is TGTGCCAGCAGCCCTAATCTCGGGGATACGCAGTATTTT.

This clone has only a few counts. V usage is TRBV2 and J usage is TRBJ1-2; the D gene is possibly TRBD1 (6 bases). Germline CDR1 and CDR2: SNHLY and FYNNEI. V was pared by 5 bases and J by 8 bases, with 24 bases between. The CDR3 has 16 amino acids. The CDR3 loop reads CASSRLFGQSTGGYTF. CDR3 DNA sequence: TGTGCCAGCAGTCGGTTGTTTGGACAGTCTACGGGGGGCTACACCTTC.

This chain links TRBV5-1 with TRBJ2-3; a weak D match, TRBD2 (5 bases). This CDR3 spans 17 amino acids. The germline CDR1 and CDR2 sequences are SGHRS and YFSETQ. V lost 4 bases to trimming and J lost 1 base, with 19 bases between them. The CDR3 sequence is CASSPPGTSGRTDTQYF. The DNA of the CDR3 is TGCGCCAGCAGCCCCCCGGGAACCAGCGGTCGCACAGATACGCAGTATTTT. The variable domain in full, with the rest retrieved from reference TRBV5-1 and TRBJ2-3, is KAGVTQTPRYLIKTRGQQVTLSCSPISGHRSVSWYQQTPGQGLQFLFEYFSETQRNKGNFPGRFSGRQFSNSRSEMNVSTLELGDSALYLCASSPPGTSGRTDTQYFGPGTRLTVL.

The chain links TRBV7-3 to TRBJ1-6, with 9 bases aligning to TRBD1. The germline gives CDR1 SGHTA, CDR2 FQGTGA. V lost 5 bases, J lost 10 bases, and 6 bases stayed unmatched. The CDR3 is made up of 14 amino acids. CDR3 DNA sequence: TGTGCCAGCAGCCTACAGGGGGCAAGATCACCCCTCCACTTT. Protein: CASSLQGARSPLHF.

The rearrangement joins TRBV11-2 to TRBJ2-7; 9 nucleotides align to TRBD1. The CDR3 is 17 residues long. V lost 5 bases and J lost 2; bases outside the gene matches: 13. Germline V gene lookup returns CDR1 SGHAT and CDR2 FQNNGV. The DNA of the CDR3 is TGTGCCAGCAGCCCACAGGGGGCTATCCGGTTGGCCTACGAGCAGTACTTC. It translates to CASSPQGAIRLAYEQYF.

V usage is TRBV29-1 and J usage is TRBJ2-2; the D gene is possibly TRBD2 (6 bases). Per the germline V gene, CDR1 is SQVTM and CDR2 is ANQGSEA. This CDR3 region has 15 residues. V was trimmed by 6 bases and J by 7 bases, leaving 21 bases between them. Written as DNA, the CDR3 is TGCAGCGTGTCGGGGGTAACGGCGCGAGGCGGGGAGCTGTTTTTT. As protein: CSVSGVTARGGELFF.

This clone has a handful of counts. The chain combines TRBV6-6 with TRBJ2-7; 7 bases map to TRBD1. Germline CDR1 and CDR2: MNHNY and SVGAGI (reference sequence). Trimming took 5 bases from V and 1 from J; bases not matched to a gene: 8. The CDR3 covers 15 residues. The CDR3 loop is CASSAGAGGSYEQYF. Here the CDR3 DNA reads TGTGCCAGCAGTGCCGGGGCAGGGGGATCCTACGAGCAGTACTTC.

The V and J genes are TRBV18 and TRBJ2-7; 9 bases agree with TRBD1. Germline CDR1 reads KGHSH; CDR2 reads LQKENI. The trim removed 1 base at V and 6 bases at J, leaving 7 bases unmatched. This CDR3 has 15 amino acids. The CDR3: CASSPRAGTGPEQYF. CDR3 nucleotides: TGTGCCAGCTCACCACGTGCCGGGACAGGGCCCGAGCAGTACTTC.

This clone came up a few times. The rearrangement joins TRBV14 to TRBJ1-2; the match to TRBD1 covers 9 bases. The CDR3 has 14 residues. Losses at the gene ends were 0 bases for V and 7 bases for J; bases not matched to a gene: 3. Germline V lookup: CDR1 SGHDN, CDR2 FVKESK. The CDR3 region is CASSQDTGGGGYTF. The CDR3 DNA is TGTGCCAGCAGCCAAGATACAGGGGGCGGTGGCTACACCTTC.

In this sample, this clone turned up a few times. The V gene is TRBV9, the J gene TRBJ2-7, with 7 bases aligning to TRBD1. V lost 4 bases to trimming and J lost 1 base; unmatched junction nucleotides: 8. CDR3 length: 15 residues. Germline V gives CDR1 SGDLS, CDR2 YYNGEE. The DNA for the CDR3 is TGTGCCAGCAGCCCTCGAGGGACAGTATCCTACGAGCAGTACTTC. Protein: CASSPRGTVSYEQYF.

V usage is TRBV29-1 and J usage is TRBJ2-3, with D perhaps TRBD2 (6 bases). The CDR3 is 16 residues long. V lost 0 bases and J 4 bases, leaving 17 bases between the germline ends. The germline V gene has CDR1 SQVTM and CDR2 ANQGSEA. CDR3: CSVEDPELAVPDTQYF. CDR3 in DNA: TGCAGCGTTGAAGATCCGGAGTTAGCGGTCCCAGATACGCAGTATTTT.

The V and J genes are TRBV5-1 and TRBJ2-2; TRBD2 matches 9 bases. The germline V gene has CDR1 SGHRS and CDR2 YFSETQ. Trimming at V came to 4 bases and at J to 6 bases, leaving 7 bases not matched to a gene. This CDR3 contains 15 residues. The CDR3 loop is CASSLTTSGPGELFF. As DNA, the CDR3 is TGCGCCAGCAGCCTGACGACTAGCGGACCCGGGGAGCTGTTTTTT.

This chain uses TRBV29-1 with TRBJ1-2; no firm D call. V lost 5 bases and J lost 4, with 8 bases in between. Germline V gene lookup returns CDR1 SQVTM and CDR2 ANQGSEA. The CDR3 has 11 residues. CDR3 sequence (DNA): TGCAGCGTTCCGGTCGTCTATGGCTACACCTTC. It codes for CSVPVVYGYTF.

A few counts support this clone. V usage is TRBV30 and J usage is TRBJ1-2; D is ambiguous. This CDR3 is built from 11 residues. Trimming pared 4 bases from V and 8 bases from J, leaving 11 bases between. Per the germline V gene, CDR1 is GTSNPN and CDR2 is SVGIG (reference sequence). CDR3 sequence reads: CAWISARGYTF. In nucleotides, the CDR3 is TGTGCCTGGATTTCGGCGAGGGGCTACACCTTC. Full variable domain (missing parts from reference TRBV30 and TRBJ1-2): SQTIHQWPATLVQPVGSPLSLECTVEGTSNPNLYWYRQAAGRGLQLLFYSVGIGQISSEVPQNLSASRPQDRQFILSSKKLLLSDSGFYLCAWISARGYTFGSGTRLTVV.

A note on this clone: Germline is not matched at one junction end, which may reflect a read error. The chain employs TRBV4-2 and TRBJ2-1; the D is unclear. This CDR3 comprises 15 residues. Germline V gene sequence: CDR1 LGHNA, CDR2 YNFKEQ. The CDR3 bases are TGTGCCAGCAGCCGTCAAGTAGCCTCCGACAATGAGCAGTTCTTC. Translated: CASSRQVASDNEQFF.

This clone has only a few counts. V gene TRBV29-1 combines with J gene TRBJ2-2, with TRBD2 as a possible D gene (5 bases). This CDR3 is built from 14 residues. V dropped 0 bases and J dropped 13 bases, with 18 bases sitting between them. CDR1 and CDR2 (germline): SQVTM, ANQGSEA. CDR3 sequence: CSVEDSRAAAGLFF. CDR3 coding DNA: TGCAGCGTTGAAGACTCAAGGGCCGCGGCGGGGCTGTTTTTT.

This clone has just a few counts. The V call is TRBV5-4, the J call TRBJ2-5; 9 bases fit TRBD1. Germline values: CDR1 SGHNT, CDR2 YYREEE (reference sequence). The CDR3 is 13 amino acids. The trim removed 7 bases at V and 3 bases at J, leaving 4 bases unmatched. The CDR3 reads CASRDREKETQYF. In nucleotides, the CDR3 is TGTGCCAGCCGGGACAGGGAAAAAGAGACCCAGTACTTC.